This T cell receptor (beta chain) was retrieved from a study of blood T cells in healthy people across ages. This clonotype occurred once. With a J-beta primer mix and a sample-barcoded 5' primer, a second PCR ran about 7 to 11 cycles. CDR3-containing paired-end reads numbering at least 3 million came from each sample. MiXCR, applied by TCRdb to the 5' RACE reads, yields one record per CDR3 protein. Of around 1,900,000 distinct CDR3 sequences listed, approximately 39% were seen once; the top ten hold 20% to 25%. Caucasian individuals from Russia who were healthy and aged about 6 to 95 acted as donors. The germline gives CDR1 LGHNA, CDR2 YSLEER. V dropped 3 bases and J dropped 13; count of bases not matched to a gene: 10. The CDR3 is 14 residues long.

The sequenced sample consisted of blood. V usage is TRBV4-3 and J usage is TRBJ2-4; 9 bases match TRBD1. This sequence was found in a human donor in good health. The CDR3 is CASSQIPRDREQYF. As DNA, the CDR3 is TGCGCCAGCAGCCAGATACCCCGGGACAGGGAGCAGTACTTC.